Shown below are 15 T cell receptor beta chains from a single sample sequenced in a study of T cells after posttransplantation cyclophosphamide. Some clones are missing from TCRdb's copy, which holds only in-frame ones; the method was immunoSEQ multiplex PCR. The sample shows some 45,000 clones, about 90% of them seen only once. Cyclophosphamide on days +3 and +4 followed busulfan-fludarabine conditioning and a marrow graft. Specimen: PBMCs, collected about 60 days after allogeneic stem cell transplant with posttransplant cyclophosphamide. The receptors were sampled from a male patient aged 55 to 69 who received an allogeneic stem cell transplant from a related donor and was CMV-positive. Some T cells may originate from the graft donor.

The chain carries TRBV7-9 and TRBJ2-7; D possibly corresponds to TRBD2 (5 bases). CDR3 length equals 18 residues. Germline CDR1 SEHNR, CDR2 FQNEAQ (reference sequence). The ends were cut back, 4 bases at V and 3 bases at J, with 25 bases in the middle. DNA for the CDR3: TGTGCCAGCAGCTGCTTGTGGGTTCTAGGTAGTGGGAGCTACGAGCAGTACTTC. Its protein product is CASSCLWVLGSGSYEQYF.

V usage is TRBV5-8 and J usage is TRBJ2-1; TRBD2 agrees at 13 bases. CDR3 length: 17 amino acids. Germline trimming cut 2 bases from V and 5 bases from J; bases unmatched to any gene: 7. CDR1 is SGHTS and CDR2 is YDEGEE in the germline V gene. The CDR3 bases are TGTGCCAGCAGCTTAAGTACTAGCGGGGGGGTTCACAATGAGCAGTTCTTC. Its protein is CASSLSTSGGVHNEQFF. The whole variable domain, remainder taken from reference TRBV5-8 and TRBJ2-1, is EAGVTQSPTHLIKTRGQQATLRCSPISGHTSVYWYQQALGLGLQFLLWYDEGEERNRGNFPPRFSGRQFPNYSSELNVNALELEDSALYLCASSLSTSGGVHNEQFFGPGTRLTVL.

The chain uses TRBV13 and TRBJ1-2; D is unresolved. Trimming took off 1 base at V and 6 bases at J, with 9 bases between the two ends. The CDR3 length is 13 residues. Germline CDR1 reads PRHDT; CDR2 reads FYEKMQ (reference sequence). CDR3 sequence: CASSLEYSNGYTF. CDR3 DNA: TGTGCCAGCAGCTTAGAGTACTCCAATGGCTACACCTTC.

This clone was seen a single time. V is TRBV29-1 and J is TRBJ1-2; 9 nucleotides match TRBD1. Germline V lookup: CDR1 SQVTM, CDR2 ANQGSEA. This CDR3 has 16 amino acids. V was clipped by 0 bases and J by 4 bases; unmatched bases: 9. CDR3 protein: CSVEDRGQGFTYGYTF. In nucleotides, the CDR3 is TGCAGCGTTGAAGATCGAGGACAGGGGTTCACCTATGGCTACACCTTC.

This chain joins TRBV18 and TRBJ1-6, with TRBD1 matching 7 bases. Losses at the gene ends were 6 bases for V and 12 bases for J; bases not matched to a gene: 8. The CDR3 runs to 13 residues. CDR1 KGHSH and CDR2 LQKENI come from the germline V gene. Here the CDR3 reads CASSQGTEQPLHF. The CDR3 nucleotides read TGTGCCAGCTCCCAAGGGACAGAGCAACCCCTCCACTTT.

The V call is TRBV11-3, the J call TRBJ1-1; perhaps TRBD1 as D (5 bases). V shed 5 bases and J shed 5 bases, with 21 bases lying between them. The V gene's germline CDR1 is SGHNT and CDR2 YENEEA. This CDR3 region has 16 residues. CDR3 loop: CASSGNGRDGGTEAFF. In DNA form, the CDR3 reads TGTGCCAGCAGCGGAAACGGCCGGGACGGGGGGACTGAAGCTTTCTTT. The full variable domain, completed using reference TRBV11-3 and TRBJ1-1, is EAGVVQSPRYKIIEKKQPVAFWCNPISGHNTLYWYLQNLGQGPELLIRYENEEAVDDSQLPKDRFSAERLKGVDSTLKIQPAELGDSAVYLCASSGNGRDGGTEAFFGQGTRLTVV.

This chain joins TRBV10-3 and TRBJ2-5; 9 bases agree with TRBD2. V was pared by 8 bases and J by 5 bases, with 12 bases of the junction left unmatched. This CDR3 is built from 15 residues. The germline V gene has CDR1 ENHRY and CDR2 SYGVKD. The DNA for the CDR3 is TGTGCCATCGCCCTAGGCGGGGGGGCCGATGAGACCCAGTACTTC. Protein: CAIALGGGADETQYF.

This clone was seen a handful of times. This sequence joins TRBV4-1 and TRBJ2-5; 7 positions match TRBD1. CDR3 length: 15 amino acids. In germline, CDR1 is MGHRA, CDR2 YSYEKL. Losses at the gene ends were 0 bases for V and 1 base for J; bases not matched to a gene: 2. The CDR3 nucleotides are TGCGCCAGCAGCCAAGAGACAGGGATCCAAGAGACCCAGTACTTC. It translates to CASSQETGIQETQYF.

V and J are TRBV29-1 and TRBJ2-3, with TRBD2 identical over 8 bases. Germline loops: CDR1 SQVTM, CDR2 ANQGSEA. The CDR3 contains 11 residues. CDR3 nucleotide sequence: TGCACCGGGGGGGTCGCGGATACGCAGTATTTT. Its translation is CTGGVADTQYF.

This chain uses TRBV6-1 with TRBJ1-2; D not resolved. CDR3 length: 13 residues. Trimming took 3 bases from V and 5 from J, leaving 10 bases between them. Germline assignment: CDR1 MNHNS and CDR2 SASEGT. The CDR3 spells CASSDLSGYGYTF. The DNA of the CDR3 is TGTGCCAGCAGTGATCTGTCAGGTTATGGCTACACCTTC.

This chain joins TRBV15 and TRBJ1-2; D gene uncertain. This CDR3 is built from 13 residues. Germline assignment: CDR1 LNHNV and CDR2 YYDKDF (reference sequence). The V end lost 1 base, the J end lost 8 bases, and 11 bases lay between the germline ends. CDR3 nucleotide sequence: TGTGCCACCAGCAGAGTCAGTGGTCTCGGCTACACCTTC. It translates to CATSRVSGLGYTF. Drawing the rest from reference TRBV15 and TRBJ1-2, the complete variable domain is DAMVIQNPRYQVTQFGKPVTLSCSQTLNHNVMYWYQQKSSQAPKLLFHYYDKDFNNEADTPDNFQSRRPNTSFCFLDIRSPGLGDTAMYLCATSRVSGLGYTFGSGTRLTVV.

The chain joins TRBV7-2 to TRBJ2-3; 8 nucleotides line up with TRBD2. Germline CDR1 and CDR2: SGHTA and FQGNSA. Trimming at V came to 1 base and at J to 6 bases, leaving 6 bases not matched to a gene. The CDR3 is 15 residues long. The CDR3 region is CASSLEAGARDTQYF. CDR3 coding DNA: TGTGCCAGCAGCTTAGAAGCGGGGGCAAGGGATACGCAGTATTTT.

V usage is TRBV29-1 and J usage is TRBJ1-1; D is unclear. This CDR3 has 8 residues. The germline gives CDR1 SQVTM, CDR2 ANQGSEA. The CDR3 DNA sequence: TGCAGTGCCTATCCGGCTTTCTTT. Translated: CSAYPAFF.

This clone was counted only a few times. The chain is built from TRBV15 and TRBJ2-3, with D possibly matching TRBD2 (6 bases). This CDR3 has 16 residues. Germline V CDR1 and CDR2: LNHNV, YYDKDF (reference sequence). Trimming cost V 1 base and J 4 bases, with 15 bases left between them. CDR3 sequence: CATSRVPASASDTQYF. CDR3 nucleotides: TGTGCCACCAGCAGAGTTCCCGCTAGCGCCTCAGATACGCAGTATTTT.

The rearrangement uses TRBV19 and TRBJ2-1; TRBD2 aligns across 10 bases. This CDR3 region has 14 residues. V lost 2 bases and J lost 10; bases outside the gene matches: 5. Germline V gene sequence: CDR1 LNHDA, CDR2 SQIVND (reference sequence). The CDR3 sequence is CASSILAGEGEQFF. CDR3 nucleotides: TGTGCCAGTAGTATACTAGCGGGGGAGGGGGAGCAGTTCTTC.